The 32 T cell receptor beta chains listed next were all sequenced from one sample in a study of blood T cell repertoires in COVID-19. This table comes from immunoSEQ multiplex PCR, and its TCRdb copy is limited to in-frame clones, with some not included. The repertoire has 150,000 to 190,000 clones, around 83% of them found once; the top ten carry 9% to 10%. Sequenced: peripheral blood. The receptors were sampled from a woman aged 45 to 65 with acute or convalescent COVID-19.

The CDR3 DNA reads as TGTGCCAGCAGTGAAACTAGCGGGGGGTCAGGCGGGGAGCTGTTTTTT. Translation: CASSETSGGSGGELFF. The V and J genes are TRBV2 and TRBJ2-2, with TRBD2 matching 12 bases. The V gene's germline CDR1 is SNHLY and CDR2 FYNNEI. The CDR3 loop spans 16 amino acids. The J segment lost 7 bases and the V segment lost 2 bases, leaving 5 bases of the junction unmatched.

J is TRBJ2-1 and V is TRBV19; 8 positions match TRBD2. Per the germline V gene, CDR1 is LNHDA and CDR2 is SQIVND (reference sequence). J lost 4 bases, V lost 5 bases, and 7 bases had no gene match. The CDR3 extends over 15 amino acids. CDR3 region: CASSPLAGLYNEQFF. CDR3 sequence (DNA): TGTGCCAGTAGTCCCCTAGCGGGCCTATACAATGAGCAGTTCTTC. The full variable domain, in which reference TRBV19 and TRBJ2-1 provide the parts outside the CDR3, is DGGITQSPKYLFRKEGQNVTLSCEQNLNHDAMYWYRQDPGQGLRLIYYSQIVNDFQKGDIAEGYSVSREKKESFPLTVTSAQKNPTAFYLCASSPLAGLYNEQFFGPGTRLTVL.

The chain is built from TRBV27 and TRBJ1-5; no clear D gene. This CDR3 has 14 amino acids. V was cut by 0 bases and J by 8 bases, with 11 bases left in between. Germline V CDR1 and CDR2: MNHEY, SMNVEV (reference sequence). This chain's CDR3 is CASSLSGGVEPQHF. The CDR3 DNA sequence: TGTGCCAGCAGTTTATCCGGCGGGGTCGAGCCCCAGCATTTT.

This rearrangement joins TRBV4-1 to TRBJ1-5; no clear D gene. The CDR3 is 16 residues long. Germline V gene lookup returns CDR1 MGHRA and CDR2 YSYEKL. V was cut by 0 bases and J by 4 bases, with 13 bases left in between. The DNA for the CDR3 is TGCGCCAGCAGCCAAGATCCTAGAATAAGGAATCAGCCCCAGCATTTT. Its protein is CASSQDPRIRNQPQHF.

The rearrangement joins TRBV6-1 to TRBJ2-1; possibly TRBD1 for D (6 bases). V gave up 4 bases and J gave up 10 bases, with 11 bases separating them. Per germline, CDR1 MNHNS and CDR2 SASEGT. This CDR3 is built from 12 residues. CDR3 protein: CASSVSGTEQFF. The CDR3 DNA sequence: TGTGCCAGCAGTGTATCCGGGACAGAGCAGTTCTTC.

The DNA of the CDR3 is TGCAGTGCTAGTACGGACTCGACAGGGCTCCCTGAAGCTTTCTTT. Translation: CSASTDSTGLPEAFF. This chain connects TRBV20-1 to TRBJ1-1; 7 nucleotides line up with TRBD1. J lost 6 bases, V lost 3 bases, and 13 bases had no gene match. Germline V gene data show CDR1 as DFQATT and CDR2 as SNEGSKA (reference sequence). CDR3 length: 15 amino acids.

The chain recombines TRBV30 with TRBJ1-5, with D uncertain. Germline CDR1 GTSNPN, CDR2 SVGIG (reference sequence). The CDR3 covers 13 residues. Trimming cost V 2 bases and J 3 bases, with 8 bases left between them. This chain's CDR3 is CAWSLENNQPQHF. CDR3 nucleotide sequence: TGTGCCTGGAGTTTAGAAAACAATCAGCCCCAGCATTTT. Using reference TRBV30 and TRBJ1-5 for the parts outside the CDR3, the full variable domain is SQTIHQWPATLVQPVGSPLSLECTVEGTSNPNLYWYRQAAGRGLQLLFYSVGIGQISSEVPQNLSASRPQDRQFILSSKKLLLSDSGFYLCAWSLENNQPQHFGDGTRLSIL.

This rearrangement joins TRBV24-1 to TRBJ2-2; D perhaps matches TRBD1 (6 bases). With 1 base removed from V and 3 bases from J, the gap between germline ends came to 8 bases. Germline-derived CDR1 and CDR2 are KGHDR and SFDVKD. The CDR3 totals 15 residues. In nucleotides, the CDR3 is TGTGCCACCAGTGATTTAGCAGGGGACACCGGGGAGCTGTTTTTT. Protein: CATSDLAGDTGELFF.

This chain joins TRBV19 and TRBJ1-2; TRBD1 might be the D (6 bases). Deletions cut 1 base from V and 8 bases from J, with 17 bases between. CDR3 size: 15 residues. The V gene's germline CDR1 is LNHDA and CDR2 SQIVND (reference sequence). The CDR3 is CASSIGGRGLQGYTF. The CDR3 DNA sequence: TGTGCCAGTAGTATAGGAGGCAGGGGATTGCAAGGCTACACCTTC.

V usage is TRBV13 and J usage is TRBJ2-3; D unclear. The V gene lost 5 bases and the J gene lost 4 bases, with 13 bases spanning the gap. The CDR3 totals 14 residues. Germline V gene sequence: CDR1 PRHDT, CDR2 FYEKMQ (reference sequence). CDR3 nucleotide sequence: TGTGCCAGCAGCCCCCGACTCCGGGCAGATACGCAGTATTTT. Amino acid sequence: CASSPRLRADTQYF.

This rearrangement joins TRBV7-9 to TRBJ1-2, with D perhaps TRBD1 (6 bases). The V end lost 8 bases, the J end lost 4 bases, and 20 bases lay between the germline ends. CDR1 and CDR2 (germline): SEHNR, FQNEAQ (reference sequence). The CDR3 runs 15 residues. CDR3 protein: CASHPVGGRVYGYTF. The DNA of the CDR3 is TGTGCCAGCCACCCAGTCGGGGGGCGCGTCTATGGCTACACCTTC.

This sequence joins TRBV5-4 and TRBJ1-3; D is ambiguous. The CDR3 is made up of 14 amino acids. Trimming left V 4 bases short and J 0 bases short, with 8 bases between. Germline loops: CDR1 SGHNT, CDR2 YYREEE (reference sequence). This CDR3 reads CASSLQSSGNTIYF. DNA for the CDR3: TGTGCCAGCAGCCTACAGAGCTCTGGAAACACCATATATTTT. The whole variable domain, remainder taken from reference TRBV5-4 and TRBJ1-3, is ETGVTQSPTHLIKTRGQQVTLRCSSQSGHNTVSWYQQALGQGPQFIFQYYREEENGRGNFPPRFSGLQFPNYSSELNVNALELDDSALYLCASSLQSSGNTIYFGEGSWLTVV.

The chain links TRBV6-5 to TRBJ2-1; the match to TRBD1 covers 7 bases. Germline V lookup: CDR1 MNHEY, CDR2 SVGAGI. The CDR3 contains 13 residues. V gave up 6 bases and J gave up 9 bases; unmatched junction bases: 8. The DNA of the CDR3 is TGTGCCAGCAGACGACAGGGAAACGGTGAGCAGTTCTTC. Its translation: CASRRQGNGEQFF.

The chain has TRBV5-1 and TRBJ2-1; 8 positions match TRBD1. After removal of 3 bases from V and 9 bases from J, the junction contained 14 bases not matched to a gene. Germline V gene data show CDR1 as SGHRS and CDR2 as YFSETQ. The CDR3 is made up of 16 amino acids. The CDR3 here is CASSSTGTGTWGEQFF. The DNA of the CDR3 is TGCGCCAGCAGCTCGACCGGGACAGGCACATGGGGTGAGCAGTTCTTC.

The V and J genes are TRBV20-1 and TRBJ1-1; D is unresolved. Trimming removed 7 bases at V and 7 bases at J, with 13 bases between. The CDR3 has 11 amino acids. Germline V gene data show CDR1 as DFQATT and CDR2 as SNEGSKA (reference sequence). The CDR3 nucleotides read TGCAGTGGTCTTACGCTGCGTGAAGCTTTCTTT. Residues: CSGLTLREAFF.

The chain has TRBV7-2 and TRBJ2-7; 10 bases map to TRBD2. CDR1 and CDR2 (germline): SGHTA, FQGNSA. The J segment lost 0 bases and the V segment lost 5 bases, leaving 4 bases of the junction unmatched. The CDR3 is 15 residues long. This CDR3 reads CASSPLAGVSYEQYF. The CDR3 DNA sequence: TGTGCCAGCAGCCCCCTAGCGGGAGTCTCCTACGAGCAGTACTTC.

The J gene is TRBJ1-4, the V gene TRBV2; a weak D match, TRBD1 (6 bases). The CDR3 has 14 amino acids. Per the germline V gene, CDR1 is SNHLY and CDR2 is FYNNEI. V lost 4 bases to trimming and J lost 8 bases, with 14 bases between them. In DNA form, the CDR3 reads TGTGCCAGCAGTGGTTCAGGGGTGAGGGAAAAACTGTTTTTT. Protein product: CASSGSGVREKLFF.

V usage is TRBV10-3 and J usage is TRBJ1-2; 12 bases are a match to TRBD1. V shed 10 bases, J shed 0 bases, and the junction held 6 bases outside the gene matches. CDR3 length: 15 residues. From germline, CDR1 is ENHRY and CDR2 SYGVKD. In DNA form, the CDR3 reads TGTGCCACCAAGGGACAGGGGGCCACTAACTATGGCTACACCTTC. It codes for CATKGQGATNYGYTF.

This clone showed up just a few times. The rearrangement uses TRBV2 and TRBJ2-3; 7 nucleotides line up with TRBD2. V was clipped by 7 bases and J by 1 base; unmatched bases: 2. Germline lookup yields CDR1 SNHLY and CDR2 FYNNEI. This CDR3 is 13 amino acids long. The chain's CDR3 is CASTAGGTDTQYF. The CDR3 coding sequence is TGTGCCAGCACTGCGGGAGGCACAGATACGCAGTATTTT.

The CDR3 DNA sequence: TGCGCCAGCAGCCAAGATCCGGCGGGGGGAGCCAAAAACATTCAGTACTTC. Its translation is CASSQDPAGGAKNIQYF. V usage is TRBV4-3 and J usage is TRBJ2-4; 8 bases map to TRBD2. This CDR3 region has 17 residues. Germline V gene data show CDR1 as LGHNA and CDR2 as YSLEER. After removal of 0 bases from V and 0 bases from J, the junction contained 4 bases not matched to a gene.

This clone was counted only a few times. The V gene is TRBV28, the J gene TRBJ2-3; 10 nucleotides match TRBD1. Germline V CDR1 and CDR2: MDHEN, SYDVKM. This CDR3 contains 16 residues. After removal of 0 bases from V and 4 bases from J, the junction contained 4 bases not matched to a gene. CDR3 loop: CASSLWTGGIADTQYF. The CDR3, as DNA: TGTGCCAGCAGTTTATGGACAGGGGGCATTGCAGATACGCAGTATTTT.

The chain couples TRBV4-3 to TRBJ2-2; D gene unclear. This CDR3 comprises 16 residues. Trimming pared 1 base from V and 4 bases from J, leaving 13 bases between. In germline, CDR1 is LGHNA, CDR2 YSLEER. The CDR3 nucleotides read TGCGCCAGCAGCCAAGTTAGAGGTGGCGGCACCGGGGAGCTGTTTTTT. Residues: CASSQVRGGGTGELFF.

DNA of the CDR3: TGTGCCAGCAGTTTACGGCTAGCGGGGGGGGATGAGCAGTTCTTC. This codes for CASSLRLAGGDEQFF. The chain employs TRBV27 and TRBJ2-1; TRBD2 matches 12 bases. Trimming cost V 2 bases and J 8 bases; bases outside gene matches: 4. Germline V lookup: CDR1 MNHEY, CDR2 SMNVEV (reference sequence). The CDR3 spans 15 residues.

This clone was seen only a few times. V usage is TRBV9 and J usage is TRBJ1-6; D is unclear. This CDR3 has 11 amino acids. The germline gives CDR1 SGDLS, CDR2 YYNGEE. The CDR3 DNA reads TGTTTAGACTCCTATAATTCACCCCTCCACTTT. This sequence encodes CLDSYNSPLHF.

The chain recombines TRBV18 with TRBJ1-4; 8 nucleotides line up with TRBD1. The CDR3 spans 15 residues. After removal of 4 bases from V and 6 bases from J, the junction contained 7 bases not matched to a gene. Germline V gene data show CDR1 as KGHSH and CDR2 as LQKENI. The CDR3 sequence: CASSQTGARDEKLFF. The CDR3 bases are TGTGCCAGCTCACAGACAGGGGCGCGGGATGAAAAACTGTTTTTT.

This clone was recorded only once. The chain couples TRBV28 to TRBJ1-5, with D hard to call. Germline CDR1 is MDHEN and CDR2 is SYDVKM. CDR3 size: 14 residues. The germline V and J ends were trimmed by 2 bases and 8 bases, with 13 bases remaining between them. The CDR3 DNA reads TGTGCCAGCAGTTTACCGAGCGATAGTAAGCCCCAGCATTTT. This translates into CASSLPSDSKPQHF.

The rearrangement links TRBV9 to TRBJ2-7, with 8 bases matching TRBD1. The CDR3 is 17 residues long. Trimming cost V 4 bases and J 2 bases; bases outside gene matches: 14. The germline V gene has CDR1 SGDLS and CDR2 YYNGEE. The CDR3 nucleotides read TGTGCCAGCAGCCCCCATCCGGGACAGGCAACTGCCTACGAGCAGTACTTC. Encoded protein: CASSPHPGQATAYEQYF.

The chain joins TRBV18 to TRBJ1-1, with D perhaps matching TRBD1 (5 bases). V lost 6 bases and J lost 8, with 22 bases in between. Germline values: CDR1 KGHSH, CDR2 LQKENI. The CDR3 has 15 residues. The CDR3 region has the DNA TGTGCCAGCTCGGCGGGGGAGGTGTCAGGAGGGGAAGCTTTCTTT. Translation gives CASSAGEVSGGEAFF.

The CDR3, as DNA: TGTGCCATCAGTGAGTCGGCGGGGGGTGGTGGCTACACCTTC. Translated: CAISESAGGGGYTF. V is TRBV10-3 and J is TRBJ1-2, with D perhaps matching TRBD1 (5 bases). Trimming stripped 0 bases from V and 7 bases from J, with 12 bases between. Germline V gives CDR1 ENHRY, CDR2 SYGVKD. This CDR3 contains 14 residues.

The rearrangement uses TRBV7-8 and TRBJ1-4, with D perhaps TRBD1 (6 bases). CDR1 is SGHVS, CDR2 FQNEAQ, per germline. CDR3 size: 13 residues. With 4 bases removed from V and 4 bases from J, the gap between germline ends came to 7 bases. CDR3: CASSWTDNEKLFF. Written as DNA, the CDR3 is TGTGCCAGCAGCTGGACAGATAATGAAAAACTGTTTTTT.

In its sample, this clone was seen a few times. The chain is built from TRBV5-1 and TRBJ2-3; 16 bases are shared with TRBD2. The trim removed 4 bases at V and 3 bases at J, leaving 8 bases unmatched. CDR1 is SGHRS and CDR2 is YFSETQ in the germline V gene. This CDR3 spans 18 amino acids. The CDR3 DNA follows: TGCGCCAGCAGCCTTGGGACTAGCGGGAGGGCCGGTACAGATACGCAGTATTTT. This encodes CASSLGTSGRAGTDTQYF.

The rearrangement uses TRBV7-3 and TRBJ2-1; the D gene is possibly TRBD1 (5 bases). Germline V lookup: CDR1 SGHTA, CDR2 FQGTGA. V was pared by 1 base and J by 6 bases, with 19 bases between. The CDR3 sequence is 17 residues long. CDR3: CASSLNPRVEAINEQFF. The CDR3 nucleotides are TGTGCCAGCAGCTTAAACCCCAGGGTGGAAGCTATCAATGAGCAGTTCTTC. Variable domain in full (rest from reference TRBV7-3 and TRBJ2-1): GAGVSQTPSNKVTEKGKYVELRCDPISGHTALYWYRQSLGQGPEFLIYFQGTGAADDSGLPNDRFFAVRPEGSVSTLKIQRTERGDSAVYLCASSLNPRVEAINEQFFGPGTRLTVL.